One and the same sample provided the 9 T cell receptor beta chains below, sequenced in a study of shared clonotypes between healthy human individuals. Sequencing was performed with immunoSEQ multiplex PCR; in TCRdb, only in-frame clones are kept and a portion is missing. The table has approximately 940,000 clones, 76% seen once; the top ten hold approximately 1.5%. Sequencing was performed on memory CD4+ T cells sorted from blood. Sample subset: CD45RA-negative fraction. These receptor sequences come from a man aged 18 to 29 in good health.

The rearrangement links TRBV19 to TRBJ2-3; 11 nucleotides match TRBD2. The V gene's germline CDR1 is LNHDA and CDR2 SQIVND (reference sequence). Trimming removed 5 bases from V and 2 bases from J; junction bases left unmatched: 6. The CDR3 covers 16 residues. The CDR3 coding sequence is TGTGCCAGTAGTGCTGGGACTAGCGGATTCACAGATACGCAGTATTTT. It codes for CASSAGTSGFTDTQYF.

A few counts support this clone. The chain recombines TRBV5-1 with TRBJ1-1; D gene ambiguous. The CDR3 is 13 residues long. Germline V lookup: CDR1 SGHRS, CDR2 YFSETQ. With 1 base removed from V and 1 base from J, the gap between germline ends came to 5 bases. This chain's CDR3 is CASSLMENTEAFF. The CDR3 DNA sequence: TGCGCCAGCAGCTTGATGGAGAACACTGAAGCTTTCTTT.

The CDR3 is CASSSLGGHRNQPQHF. The CDR3 region has the DNA TGTGCCAGCAGTTCCCTCGGGGGGCATCGCAATCAGCCCCAGCATTTT. The chain has TRBV27 and TRBJ1-5, with D tentatively TRBD1 (6 bases). The CDR3 sequence is 16 residues long. The V gene lost 4 bases and the J gene lost 2 bases, with 15 bases spanning the gap. Per the germline V gene, CDR1 is MNHEY and CDR2 is SMNVEV (reference sequence).

The rearrangement joins TRBV5-8 to TRBJ2-7; 7 bases are a match to TRBD1. After removal of 3 bases from V and 0 bases from J, the junction contained 9 bases not matched to a gene. Per germline, CDR1 SGHTS and CDR2 YDEGEE. The CDR3 totals 16 residues. CDR3 DNA: TGTGCCAGCAGCTCGTCATGGACAGGCTTCTCCTACGAGCAGTACTTC. Residues: CASSSSWTGFSYEQYF.

This clone was found many times. The rearrangement joins TRBV28 to TRBJ1-3; D is possibly TRBD1 (6 bases). The V gene's germline CDR1 is MDHEN and CDR2 SYDVKM. The V and J ends lost 6 bases and 4 bases respectively, with 13 bases between them. The CDR3 is 14 residues long. CDR3 in DNA: TGTGCCAGCAGGTCTGGGGGCGAAGGAAACACCATATATTTT. It yields the protein CASRSGGEGNTIYF.

The V gene is TRBV19, the J gene TRBJ2-6; D not certain. There are 15 residues in the CDR3. Trimming took 7 bases from V and 1 from J, leaving 11 bases between them. Germline values: CDR1 LNHDA, CDR2 SQIVND (reference sequence). The CDR3 region is CASTPVVSGANVLTF. The CDR3 nucleotides read TGTGCCAGTACCCCTGTTGTATCTGGGGCCAACGTCCTGACTTTC.

The rearrangement links TRBV11-2 to TRBJ2-2; the match to TRBD2 covers 9 bases. Germline CDR1 SGHAT, CDR2 FQNNGV. The J segment lost 4 bases and the V segment lost 5 bases, leaving 5 bases of the junction unmatched. The CDR3 loop spans 15 amino acids. As DNA, the CDR3 is TGTGCCAGCAGCCACGGACTAGCGAGCACCGGGGAGCTGTTTTTT. This gives the protein CASSHGLASTGELFF.

The rearrangement links TRBV11-1 to TRBJ2-1; D is possibly TRBD1 or TRBD2 (6 bases each). The V and J ends lost 3 bases and 0 bases respectively, with 9 bases between them. Germline values: CDR1 SGHAT, CDR2 FQDESV (reference sequence). This CDR3 spans 15 amino acids. The DNA for the CDR3 is TGTGCCAGCAGCTTTGGGGGGCTCTCCTACAATGAGCAGTTCTTC. It encodes CASSFGGLSYNEQFF.

V and J are TRBV6-5 and TRBJ1-2; D gene ambiguous. V was pared by 0 bases and J by 7 bases, with 15 bases between. The V gene's germline CDR1 is MNHEY and CDR2 SVGAGI. CDR3 size: 15 residues. For the CDR3, the DNA is TGTGCCAGCAGTTACTCAGGGCGGGAGGTTATTGGCTACACCTTC. The encoded protein is CASSYSGREVIGYTF.